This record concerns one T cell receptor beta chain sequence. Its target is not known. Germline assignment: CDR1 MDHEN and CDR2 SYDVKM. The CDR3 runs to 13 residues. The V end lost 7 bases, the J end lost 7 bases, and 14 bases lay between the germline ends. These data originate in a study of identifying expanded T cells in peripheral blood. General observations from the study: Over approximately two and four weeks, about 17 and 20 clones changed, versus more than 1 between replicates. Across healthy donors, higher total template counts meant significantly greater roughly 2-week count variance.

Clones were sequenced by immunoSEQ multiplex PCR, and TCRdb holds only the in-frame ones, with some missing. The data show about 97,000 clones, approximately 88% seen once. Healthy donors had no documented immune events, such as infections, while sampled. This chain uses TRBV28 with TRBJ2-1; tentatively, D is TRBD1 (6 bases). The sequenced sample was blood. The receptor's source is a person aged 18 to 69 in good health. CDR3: CASTRGDGNEQFF. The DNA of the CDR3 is TGTGCCAGCACCAGGGGAGACGGGAATGAGCAGTTCTTC.